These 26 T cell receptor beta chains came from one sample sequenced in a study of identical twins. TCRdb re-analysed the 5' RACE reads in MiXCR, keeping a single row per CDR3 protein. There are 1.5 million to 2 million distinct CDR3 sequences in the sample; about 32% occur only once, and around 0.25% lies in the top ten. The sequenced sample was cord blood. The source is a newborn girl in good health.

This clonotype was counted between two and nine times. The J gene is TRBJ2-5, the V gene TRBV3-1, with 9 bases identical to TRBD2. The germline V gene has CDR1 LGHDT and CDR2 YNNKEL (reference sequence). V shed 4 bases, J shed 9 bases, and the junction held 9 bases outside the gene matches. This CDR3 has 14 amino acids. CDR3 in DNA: TGTGCCAGCAGCCTAATTCTTGGGACTAGCCCCCAGTACTTC. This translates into CASSLILGTSPQYF.

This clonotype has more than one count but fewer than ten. DNA of the CDR3: TGTGCCAGCAGTTTATCGTCGCAGGGGGCGATAGCGGGAGCCCATGAGCAGTTCTTC. It encodes CASSLSSQGAIAGAHEQFF. J is TRBJ2-1 and V is TRBV12-3 or TRBV12-4, with a tentative D call TRBD2 (9 bases). V lost 2 bases, J lost 8 bases, and 28 bases lay in between. CDR3 length equals 19 residues.

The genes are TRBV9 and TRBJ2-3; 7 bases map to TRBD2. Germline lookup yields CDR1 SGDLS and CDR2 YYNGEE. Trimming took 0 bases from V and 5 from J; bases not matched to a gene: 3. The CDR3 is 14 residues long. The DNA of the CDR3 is TGTGCCAGCAGCGTAGGAGGACTAGGAGATACGCAGTATTTT. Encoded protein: CASSVGGLGDTQYF.

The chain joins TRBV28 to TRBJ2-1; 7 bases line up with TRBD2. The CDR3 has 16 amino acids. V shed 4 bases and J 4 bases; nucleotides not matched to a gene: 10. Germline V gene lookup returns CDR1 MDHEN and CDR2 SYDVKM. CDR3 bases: TGTGCCAGCAGTTGGGCGGGAGACAGCTGGTACAATGAGCAGTTCTTC. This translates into CASSWAGDSWYNEQFF.

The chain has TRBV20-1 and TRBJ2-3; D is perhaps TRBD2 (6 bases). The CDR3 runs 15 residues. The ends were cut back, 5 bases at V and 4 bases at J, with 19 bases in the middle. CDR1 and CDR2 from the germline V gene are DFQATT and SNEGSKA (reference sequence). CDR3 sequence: CSAHKGLAFADTQYF. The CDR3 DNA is TGCAGTGCTCACAAGGGGCTAGCGTTCGCAGATACGCAGTATTTT.

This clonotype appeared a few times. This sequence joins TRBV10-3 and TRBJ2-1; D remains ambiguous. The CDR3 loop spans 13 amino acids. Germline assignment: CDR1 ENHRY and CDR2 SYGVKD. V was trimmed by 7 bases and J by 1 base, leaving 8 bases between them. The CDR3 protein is CAIKGSSYNEQFF. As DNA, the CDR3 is TGTGCCATCAAGGGTAGTTCCTACAATGAGCAGTTCTTC.

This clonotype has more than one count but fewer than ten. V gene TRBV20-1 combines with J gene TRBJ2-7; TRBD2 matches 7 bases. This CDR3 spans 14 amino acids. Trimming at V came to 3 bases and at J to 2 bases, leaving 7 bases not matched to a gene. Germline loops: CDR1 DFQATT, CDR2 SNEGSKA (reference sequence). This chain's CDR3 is CSASGRENTYEQYF. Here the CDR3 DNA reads TGCAGTGCTAGTGGGCGGGAGAACACCTACGAGCAGTACTTC.

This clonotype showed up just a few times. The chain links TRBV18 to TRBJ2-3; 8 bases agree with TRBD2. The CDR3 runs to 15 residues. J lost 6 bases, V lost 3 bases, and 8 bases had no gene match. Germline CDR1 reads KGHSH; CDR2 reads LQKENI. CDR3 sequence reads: CASSPGLGSRDTQYF. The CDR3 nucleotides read TGTGCCAGCTCACCGGGACTAGGAAGCAGGGATACGCAGTATTTT. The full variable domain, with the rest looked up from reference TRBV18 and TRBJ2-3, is NAGVMQNPRHLVRRRGQEARLRCSPMKGHSHVYWYRQLPEEGLKFMVYLQKENIIDESGMPKERFSAEFPKEGPSILRIQQVVRGDSAAYFCASSPGLGSRDTQYFGPGTRLTVL.

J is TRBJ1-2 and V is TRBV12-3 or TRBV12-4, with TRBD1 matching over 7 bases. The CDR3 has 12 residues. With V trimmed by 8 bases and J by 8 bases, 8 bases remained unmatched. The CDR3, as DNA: TGTGCCAGCGGCTTCCCAGGGGGAGGCTACACCTTC. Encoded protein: CASGFPGGGYTF.

CDR3 sequence (DNA): TGTGCCACCAGCATTAGCCCAGGGGGGCGTGAAAAACTGTTTTTT. As protein: CATSISPGGREKLFF. This rearrangement joins TRBV15 to TRBJ1-4; 7 bases align to TRBD1. With V trimmed by 4 bases and J by 7 bases, 9 bases remained unmatched. Germline loops: CDR1 LNHNV, CDR2 YYDKDF (reference sequence). The CDR3 contains 15 residues.

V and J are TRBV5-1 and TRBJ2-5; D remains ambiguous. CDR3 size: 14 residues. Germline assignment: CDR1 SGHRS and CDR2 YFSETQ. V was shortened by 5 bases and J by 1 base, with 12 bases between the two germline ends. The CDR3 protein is CASRSGRLQETQYF. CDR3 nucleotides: TGCGCCAGCAGGTCAGGACGGCTCCAAGAGACCCAGTACTTC.

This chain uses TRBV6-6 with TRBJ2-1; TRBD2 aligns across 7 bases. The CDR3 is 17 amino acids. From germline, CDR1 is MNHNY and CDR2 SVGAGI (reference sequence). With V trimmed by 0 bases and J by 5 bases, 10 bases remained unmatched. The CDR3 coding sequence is TGTGCCAGCAGTTACTCAGTTAGTATAGCGGGCAACAATGAGCAGTTCTTC. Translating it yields CASSYSVSIAGNNEQFF.

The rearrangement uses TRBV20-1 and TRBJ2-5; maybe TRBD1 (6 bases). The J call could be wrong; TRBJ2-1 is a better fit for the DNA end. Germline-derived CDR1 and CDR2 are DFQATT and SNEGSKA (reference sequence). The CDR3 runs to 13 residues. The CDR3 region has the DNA TGCAGTGCTAAATTCCCGGGACAAGAGACCCAGTTCTTC. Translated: CSAKFPGQETQFF.

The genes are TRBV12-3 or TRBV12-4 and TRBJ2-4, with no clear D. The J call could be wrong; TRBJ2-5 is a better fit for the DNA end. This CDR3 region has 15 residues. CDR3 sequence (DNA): TGTGCCAGCAGTTTGACAAGGGCTGGGCAAGAGACCCAGTACTTC. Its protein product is CASSLTRAGQETQYF.

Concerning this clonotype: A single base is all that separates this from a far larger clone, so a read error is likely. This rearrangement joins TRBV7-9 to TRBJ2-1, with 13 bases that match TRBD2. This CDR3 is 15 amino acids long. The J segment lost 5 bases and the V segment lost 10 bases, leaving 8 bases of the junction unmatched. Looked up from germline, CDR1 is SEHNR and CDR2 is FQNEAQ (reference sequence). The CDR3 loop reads CANSLLAGGHNEQFF. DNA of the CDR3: TGTGCCAACAGTTTACTAGCGGGGGGGCACAATGAGCAGTTCTTC.

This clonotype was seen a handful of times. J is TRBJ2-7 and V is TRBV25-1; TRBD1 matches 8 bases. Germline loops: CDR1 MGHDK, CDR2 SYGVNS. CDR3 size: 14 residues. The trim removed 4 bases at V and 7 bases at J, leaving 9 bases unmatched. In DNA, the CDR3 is TGTGCCAGCAGTGGACAGGGGTCCTACAATGAGCAGTACTTC. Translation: CASSGQGSYNEQYF.

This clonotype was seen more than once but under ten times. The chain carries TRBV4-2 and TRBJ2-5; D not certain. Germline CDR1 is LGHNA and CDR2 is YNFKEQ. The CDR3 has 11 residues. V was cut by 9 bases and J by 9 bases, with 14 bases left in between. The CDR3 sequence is CASRGGWSQYF. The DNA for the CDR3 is TGTGCCAGTAGAGGTGGTTGGTCCCAGTACTTC.

Here the CDR3 DNA reads TGTGCCAGCAGTTTATTCTCACAAAGCACAGATACGCAGTATTTT. The encoded protein is CASSLFSQSTDTQYF. This chain connects TRBV28 to TRBJ2-3; D ambiguous. V was pared by 1 base and J by 0 bases, with 8 bases between. The CDR3 loop spans 15 amino acids. CDR1 and CDR2 (germline): MDHEN, SYDVKM.

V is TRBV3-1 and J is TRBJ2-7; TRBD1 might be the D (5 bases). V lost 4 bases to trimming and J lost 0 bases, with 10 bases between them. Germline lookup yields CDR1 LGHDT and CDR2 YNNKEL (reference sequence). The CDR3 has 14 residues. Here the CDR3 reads CASSRGPASYEQYF. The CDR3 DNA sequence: TGTGCCAGCAGCCGGGGCCCCGCCTCCTACGAGCAGTACTTC.

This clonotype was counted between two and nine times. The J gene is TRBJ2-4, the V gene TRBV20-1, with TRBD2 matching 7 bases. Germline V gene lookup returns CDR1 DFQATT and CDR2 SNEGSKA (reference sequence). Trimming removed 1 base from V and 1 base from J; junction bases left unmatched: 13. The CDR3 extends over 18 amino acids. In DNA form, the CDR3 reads TGCAGTGCTAGAGGGGGGGGAGGGCCTCCCCACGCCAAAAACATTCAGTACTTC. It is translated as CSARGGGGPPHAKNIQYF.

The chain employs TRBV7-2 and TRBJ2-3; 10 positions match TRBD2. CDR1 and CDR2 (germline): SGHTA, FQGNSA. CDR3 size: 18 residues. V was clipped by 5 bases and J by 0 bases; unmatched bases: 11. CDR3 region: CASSLIASGGPSTDTQYF. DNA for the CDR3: TGTGCCAGCAGCCTGATAGCTAGCGGGGGCCCTAGCACAGATACGCAGTATTTT.

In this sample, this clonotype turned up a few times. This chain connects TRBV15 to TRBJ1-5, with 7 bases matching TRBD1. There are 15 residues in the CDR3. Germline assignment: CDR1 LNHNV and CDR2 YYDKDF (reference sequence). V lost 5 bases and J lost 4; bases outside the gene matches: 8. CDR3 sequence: CATSPRTGVNQPQHF. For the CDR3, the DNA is TGTGCCACCAGCCCAAGGACAGGAGTTAATCAGCCCCAGCATTTT.

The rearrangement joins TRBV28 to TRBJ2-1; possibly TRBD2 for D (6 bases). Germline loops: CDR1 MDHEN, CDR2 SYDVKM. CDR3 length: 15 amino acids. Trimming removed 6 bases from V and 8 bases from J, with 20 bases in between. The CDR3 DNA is TGTGCCAGCAGCCTGAAGACTAGACGGTTCCATGAGCAGTTCTTC. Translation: CASSLKTRRFHEQFF.

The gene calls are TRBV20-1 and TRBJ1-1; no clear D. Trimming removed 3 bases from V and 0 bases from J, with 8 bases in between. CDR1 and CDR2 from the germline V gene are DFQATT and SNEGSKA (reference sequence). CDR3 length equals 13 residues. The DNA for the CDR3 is TGCAGTGCTAGCTCGGCGCTGAACACTGAAGCTTTCTTT. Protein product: CSASSALNTEAFF.

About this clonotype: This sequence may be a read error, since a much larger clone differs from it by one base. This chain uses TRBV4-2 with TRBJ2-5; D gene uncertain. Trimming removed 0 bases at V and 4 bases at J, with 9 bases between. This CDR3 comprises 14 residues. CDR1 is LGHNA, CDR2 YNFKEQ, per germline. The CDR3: CASSQDNRRETQYF. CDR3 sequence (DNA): TGTGCCAGCAGCCAAGATAATAGGCGAGAGACCCAGTACTTC.

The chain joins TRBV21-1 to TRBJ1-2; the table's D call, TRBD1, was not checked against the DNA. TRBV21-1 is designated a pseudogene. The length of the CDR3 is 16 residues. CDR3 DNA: TGTGCCAGCAAACAAGCCGGGACAGGGGATCACTATGGCTACACCTTC. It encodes CASKQAGTGDHYGYTF.